This TCR beta chain derives from a study of T cell changes during pregnancy in multiple sclerosis. The CDR3 is made up of 16 amino acids. CDR1 and CDR2 (germline): ENHRY, SYGVKD. V lost 9 bases to trimming and J lost 2 bases, with 21 bases between them. Using immunoSEQ multiplex PCR, the repertoire was profiled, and TCRdb retains in-frame clones only, with some absent. The table has approximately 51,000 clones, approximately 94% seen once; the top ten hold 0.5% to 0.7%. The clonotype was recovered from a female donor with multiple sclerosis, enrolled in a pregnancy study. Sample: CD4+ T cells from peripheral blood mononuclear cells, taken in the second trimester of pregnancy. The chain employs TRBV10-3 and TRBJ2-3; D possibly corresponds to TRBD2 (6 bases). This chain's CDR3 is CAISPGLQGATDTQYF. CDR3 DNA sequence: TGTGCCATTTCTCCGGGACTCCAAGGGGCCACAGATACGCAGTATTTT.